The 32 T cell receptor beta chains given below trace back to one sample, sequenced in a study of blood T cell repertoires in COVID-19. Measured with immunoSEQ multiplex PCR; TCRdb has only the in-frame clones, and not every one. This sample has 50,000 or so clones, with about 90% found just once. Source material: peripheral blood. The source is a man aged 70 or older with active COVID-19.

The chain links TRBV12-3 or TRBV12-4 to TRBJ1-1, with D maybe TRBD1 (6 bases). The CDR3 totals 12 residues. V lost 6 bases and J lost 11, with 16 bases in between. The CDR3 is CASSPDSPTAFF. The CDR3 DNA follows: TGTGCCAGCAGCCCGGACAGTCCGACCGCTTTCTTT.

J is TRBJ2-5 and V is TRBV10-1, with 7 bases lining up with TRBD2. CDR3 size: 15 residues. V dropped 2 bases and J dropped 4; count of bases not matched to a gene: 7. Germline CDR1 WNHNN, CDR2 SYGVQD (reference sequence). The CDR3 region has the DNA TGCGCCAGCAGTGAGGGCGGGAGCCGTCGAGAGACCCAGTACTTC. Protein: CASSEGGSRRETQYF.

This rearrangement joins TRBV11-2 to TRBJ1-5; D not certain. The V gene lost 1 base and the J gene lost 4 bases, with 5 bases spanning the gap. The length of the CDR3 is 13 residues. CDR1 and CDR2 from the germline V gene are SGHAT and FQNNGV. Here the CDR3 DNA reads TGTGCCAGCAGCTTAGCAGTGAATCAGCCCCAGCATTTT. This codes for CASSLAVNQPQHF.

The chain recombines TRBV7-2 with TRBJ1-1, with 8 positions matching TRBD1. J was trimmed by 4 bases and V by 1 base; bases with no gene match: 2. The CDR3 is made up of 14 amino acids. In germline, CDR1 is SGHTA, CDR2 FQGNSA. CDR3 in DNA: TGTGCCAGCAGCTTAGGACAGGGGAGCACTGAAGCTTTCTTT. It yields the protein CASSLGQGSTEAFF. Full variable domain (remainder filled in from reference TRBV7-2 and TRBJ1-1): GAGVSQSPSNKVTEKGKDVELRCDPISGHTALYWYRQSLGQGLEFLIYFQGNSAPDKSGLPSDRFSAERTGGSVSTLTIQRTQQEDSAVYLCASSLGQGSTEAFFGQGTRLTVV.

The chain joins TRBV6-2 or TRBV6-3 to TRBJ2-3; 8 positions match TRBD1. The CDR3 extends over 16 amino acids. The ends lost 6 bases at V and 7 bases at J; junction bases unmatched: 15. Germline V CDR1 and CDR2: MNHEY, SVGEGT. The CDR3 bases are TGTGCCAGCAGCCAAGCCGGGACAGGAACTTCGAATACGCAGTATTTT. The encoded protein is CASSQAGTGTSNTQYF.

The J gene is TRBJ2-7, the V gene TRBV18; 11 bases match TRBD1. V shed 6 bases and J 1 base; nucleotides not matched to a gene: 8. The CDR3 loop spans 16 amino acids. Germline V gives CDR1 KGHSH, CDR2 LQKENI. The CDR3 is CASSPYGTGGSYEQYF. CDR3 sequence (DNA): TGTGCCAGCTCCCCATACGGGACAGGGGGTTCCTACGAGCAGTACTTC.

The chain couples TRBV5-4 to TRBJ1-2; possibly TRBD1 for D (5 bases). Trimming left V 1 base short and J 7 bases short, with 11 bases between. CDR1 and CDR2 from the germline V gene are SGHNT and YYREEE (reference sequence). This CDR3 has 13 amino acids. DNA of the CDR3: TGTGCCAGCAGCTTGTATGGGGGGGGTGGCTACACCTTC. Translation gives CASSLYGGGGYTF. The full variable domain, with the rest looked up from reference TRBV5-4 and TRBJ1-2, is ETGVTQSPTHLIKTRGQQVTLRCSSQSGHNTVSWYQQALGQGPQFIFQYYREEENGRGNFPPRFSGLQFPNYSSELNVNALELDDSALYLCASSLYGGGGYTFGSGTRLTVV.

The chain has TRBV2 and TRBJ2-7, with 9 bases that match TRBD1. The germline V gene has CDR1 SNHLY and CDR2 FYNNEI. The V gene end was trimmed by 6 bases and the J gene end by 6 bases; junction bases not matched to a gene: 9. The CDR3 totals 14 residues. For the CDR3, the DNA is TGTGCCAGCAGGGGACAGGGTCTGGCGGTCGAGCAGTACTTC. It encodes CASRGQGLAVEQYF.

This clone was detected only a few times. The chain joins TRBV11-2 to TRBJ2-7; D gene uncertain. Looked up from germline, CDR1 is SGHAT and CDR2 is FQNNGV. Trimming stripped 1 base from V and 6 bases from J, with 4 bases between. The CDR3 covers 11 residues. The CDR3 DNA reads as TGTGCCAGCAGCTTAGTACTCGAGCAGTACTTC. This sequence encodes CASSLVLEQYF.

This clone is a singleton in its sample. The genes are TRBV30 and TRBJ1-2, with D unclear. CDR3 length equals 13 residues. Trimming took off 1 base at V and 0 bases at J, with 6 bases between the two ends. Per the germline V gene, CDR1 is GTSNPN and CDR2 is SVGIG (reference sequence). The CDR3, as DNA: TGTGCCTGGAGTGATACGGCTAACTATGGCTACACCTTC. Amino acids: CAWSDTANYGYTF.

This chain joins TRBV30 and TRBJ1-2, with unresolved D. CDR1 GTSNPN and CDR2 SVGIG come from the germline V gene (reference sequence). The CDR3 has 13 residues. Trimming pared 2 bases from V and 4 bases from J, leaving 11 bases between. The CDR3 region has the DNA TGTGCCTGGAGTCAAACTGGTCCCTATGGCTACACCTTC. It translates to CAWSQTGPYGYTF.

The CDR3 DNA is TGCGCCAGCAGCTTGGATCCCGGGACAGCTAACTATGGCTACACCTTC. Amino acid sequence: CASSLDPGTANYGYTF. The chain links TRBV5-1 to TRBJ1-2; 7 nucleotides line up with TRBD1. J was trimmed by 0 bases and V by 0 bases; bases with no gene match: 5. Germline V gene lookup returns CDR1 SGHRS and CDR2 YFSETQ. The CDR3 length is 16 residues.

In its sample, this clone was seen a few times. The chain combines TRBV4-2 with TRBJ1-5; 9 nucleotides agree with TRBD1. CDR1 is LGHNA and CDR2 is YNFKEQ in the germline V gene. This CDR3 contains 15 residues. After removal of 4 bases from V and 4 bases from J, the junction contained 5 bases not matched to a gene. The CDR3 nucleotides are TGTGCCAGCAGCCCACTAGGACAGGGGAATCAGCCCCAGCATTTT. Translating it yields CASSPLGQGNQPQHF.

The rearrangement joins TRBV5-8 to TRBJ1-2; TRBD1 agrees at 7 bases. V gave up 4 bases and J gave up 4 bases; unmatched junction bases: 10. This CDR3 comprises 15 residues. Germline V gene sequence: CDR1 SGHTS, CDR2 YDEGEE. The CDR3 protein is CASSLDRVYSYGYTF. The CDR3 coding sequence is TGTGCCAGCAGCCTCGACAGGGTTTACAGCTATGGCTACACCTTC.

J is TRBJ2-7 and V is TRBV7-2; 7 positions match TRBD2. Germline V gene lookup returns CDR1 SGHTA and CDR2 FQGNSA. CDR3 length: 15 amino acids. The ends lost 5 bases at V and 4 bases at J; junction bases unmatched: 11. CDR3: CASSHTGGGGYEQYF. As DNA, the CDR3 is TGTGCCAGCAGCCATACGGGGGGAGGAGGGTACGAGCAGTACTTC.

This clone has a single count. The chain recombines TRBV29-1 with TRBJ2-1; D might be TRBD1 (6 bases). Per germline, CDR1 SQVTM and CDR2 ANQGSEA. The CDR3 covers 17 residues. V was trimmed by 2 bases and J by 1 base, leaving 18 bases between them. The CDR3 is CSVELAGGQRSYNEQFF. As DNA, the CDR3 is TGCAGCGTTGAATTGGCCGGTGGACAGAGATCCTACAATGAGCAGTTCTTC.

The chain recombines TRBV18 with TRBJ2-3; D perhaps matches TRBD2 (5 bases). This CDR3 comprises 14 residues. The V and J ends lost 3 bases and 6 bases respectively, with 13 bases between them. Per germline, CDR1 KGHSH and CDR2 LQKENI. Here the CDR3 DNA reads TGTGCCAGCTCACCCTCGAGGGCGAGGGATACGCAGTATTTT. It yields the protein CASSPSRARDTQYF.

The chain recombines TRBV7-9 with TRBJ2-5, with 7 bases fitting TRBD2. The germline gives CDR1 SEHNR, CDR2 FQNEAQ (reference sequence). J lost 1 base, V lost 9 bases, and 5 bases had no gene match. The CDR3 consists of 13 residues. In DNA, the CDR3 is TGTGCCAGTTCCCTAGCGGTCCAAGAGACCCAGTACTTC. Protein: CASSLAVQETQYF.

The V and J genes are TRBV28 and TRBJ1-2, with D hard to call. This CDR3 contains 14 residues. Trimming cost V 5 bases and J 2 bases, with 12 bases left between them. Per germline, CDR1 MDHEN and CDR2 SYDVKM. The CDR3 coding sequence is TGTGCCAGCAGTACCCGGGGAGGCAACTATGGCTACACCTTC. Translating it yields CASSTRGGNYGYTF.

The rearrangement joins TRBV20-1 to TRBJ2-5, with 7 nucleotides matching TRBD2. The germline gives CDR1 DFQATT, CDR2 SNEGSKA (reference sequence). This CDR3 contains 13 residues. V shed 3 bases, J shed 2 bases, and the junction held 3 bases outside the gene matches. CDR3 coding DNA: TGCAGTGCTAGTTCCGGGGGGCAAGAGACCCAGTACTTC. Amino acids: CSASSGGQETQYF.

The chain employs TRBV6-6 and TRBJ1-6, with D uncertain. The CDR3 runs to 13 residues. Germline CDR1 is MNHNY and CDR2 is SVGAGI (reference sequence). The V end lost 6 bases, the J end lost 5 bases, and 8 bases lay between the germline ends. Here the CDR3 reads CASRQSNNSPLHF. CDR3 DNA: TGTGCCAGCAGACAGTCGAATAATTCACCCCTCCACTTT.

The rearrangement links TRBV13 to TRBJ2-3, with TRBD2 identical over 9 bases. This CDR3 has 16 amino acids. The germline V gene has CDR1 PRHDT and CDR2 FYEKMQ (reference sequence). J was trimmed by 9 bases and V by 5 bases; bases with no gene match: 15. This CDR3 reads CASSPLAGTYPSTQYF. The CDR3 DNA is TGTGCCAGCAGCCCCCTAGCGGGGACGTACCCGTCCACGCAGTATTTT.

The chain links TRBV6-5 to TRBJ1-1, with D unclear. The V gene's germline CDR1 is MNHEY and CDR2 SVGAGI. CDR3 length: 11 residues. The V and J ends lost 6 bases and 1 base respectively, with 3 bases between them. CDR3 sequence reads: CASRANTEAFF. CDR3 DNA: TGTGCCAGCAGGGCGAACACTGAAGCTTTCTTT.

This clone turned up a few times. This rearrangement joins TRBV5-1 to TRBJ1-5; 7 positions match TRBD1. After removal of 4 bases from V and 5 bases from J, the junction contained 9 bases not matched to a gene. The CDR3 has 15 residues. Germline V gives CDR1 SGHRS, CDR2 YFSETQ. The CDR3 DNA sequence: TGCGCCAGCAGCCTCTGGACAGGTCCGGATCAGCCCCAGCATTTT. Translating gives CASSLWTGPDQPQHF.

The gene calls are TRBV24-1 and TRBJ2-3; 14 nucleotides align to TRBD2. After removal of 7 bases from V and 3 bases from J, the junction contained 5 bases not matched to a gene. Germline-derived CDR1 and CDR2 are KGHDR and SFDVKD. This CDR3 comprises 16 residues. CDR3 sequence: CATSWGLAGVTDTQYF. CDR3 DNA sequence: TGTGCCACCAGCTGGGGACTAGCGGGGGTTACAGATACGCAGTATTTT.

The J gene is TRBJ2-5, the V gene TRBV6-2 or TRBV6-3; 7 bases are a match to TRBD2. The V and J ends lost 0 bases and 1 base, in that order; junction bases with no gene match: 2. The CDR3 is made up of 15 amino acids. Germline V gene lookup returns CDR1 MNHEY and CDR2 SVGEGT. CDR3 bases: TGTGCCAGCAGTTACTCGGGGACTACCCAAGAGACCCAGTACTTC. This sequence encodes CASSYSGTTQETQYF.

The genes are TRBV4-2 and TRBJ2-3, with 9 positions matching TRBD2. The ends lost 0 bases at V and 3 bases at J; junction bases unmatched: 7. The CDR3 is 17 residues long. CDR1 is LGHNA and CDR2 is YNFKEQ in the germline V gene. This CDR3 is CASSQDWGSGGTDTQYF. The CDR3 coding sequence is TGTGCCAGCAGCCAAGATTGGGGGAGCGGGGGGACAGATACGCAGTATTTT.

This clone appeared a few times. The V call is TRBV9, the J call TRBJ2-7, with 8 bases that match TRBD1. Trimming at V came to 0 bases and at J to 7 bases, leaving 3 bases not matched to a gene. The length of the CDR3 is 13 residues. Germline V gene lookup returns CDR1 SGDLS and CDR2 YYNGEE. The CDR3 loop reads CASSVATGGEQYF. As DNA, the CDR3 is TGTGCCAGCAGCGTAGCCACAGGGGGGGAGCAGTACTTC. The full variable domain, in which reference TRBV9 and TRBJ2-7 provide the parts outside the CDR3, is DSGVTQTPKHLITATGQRVTLRCSPRSGDLSVYWYQQSLDQGLQFLIQYYNGEERAKGNILERFSAQQFPDLHSELNLSSLELGDSALYFCASSVATGGEQYFGPGTRLTVT.

The chain carries TRBV4-1 and TRBJ1-1; D is unresolved. Germline CDR1 reads MGHRA; CDR2 reads YSYEKL. This CDR3 comprises 15 residues. Between the trimmed V and J ends, which lost 3 bases and 1 base, there was a span of 12 bases. The CDR3 spells CASSQYRDTNTEAFF. The CDR3 DNA reads TGCGCCAGCAGCCAGTACCGGGATACGAACACTGAAGCTTTCTTT.

This chain uses TRBV7-9 with TRBJ2-7, with 12 bases lining up with TRBD1. The junction had 10 bases not matched to a gene; V was cut back by 2 bases and J by 5 bases. CDR3 length: 17 residues. Germline-derived CDR1 and CDR2 are SEHNR and FQNEAQ (reference sequence). For the CDR3, the DNA is TGTGCCAGCAGCTTATTTGCGTGGGACAGGGGGCCCCACGAGCAGTACTTC. Translation: CASSLFAWDRGPHEQYF.

This chain uses TRBV27 with TRBJ2-7; 10 bases are a match to TRBD1. The germline gives CDR1 MNHEY, CDR2 SMNVEV (reference sequence). CDR3 length equals 15 residues. The J segment lost 2 bases and the V segment lost 6 bases, leaving 7 bases of the junction unmatched. The CDR3 protein is CASRKFGTGAYEQYF. In DNA form, the CDR3 reads TGTGCCAGCAGGAAATTCGGGACAGGGGCCTACGAGCAGTACTTC.

J is TRBJ2-7 and V is TRBV4-2, with TRBD1 matching over 7 bases. This CDR3 has 18 residues. J was trimmed by 0 bases and V by 0 bases; bases with no gene match: 11. Germline assignment: CDR1 LGHNA and CDR2 YNFKEQ. The CDR3 sequence: CASSQDIRPGQNSYEQYF. CDR3 nucleotides: TGTGCCAGCAGCCAAGATATAAGACCGGGACAGAACTCCTACGAGCAGTACTTC.